This T cell receptor (beta chain) emerged from a study of OX40 agonist ivuxolimab in advanced cancers. Study details: People who had prior anti-PD-1, anti-PD-L1 or anti-CTLA-4 therapy could take part, and 40% had some. Study findings and constraints: Determination of antigen specificity was not performed for the expanded peripheral T cells. Averaged across samples, CD8+ T cells carried more expanded clones than CD4+ did.

Generated by immunoSEQ multiplex PCR, the TCRdb table keeps only in-frame clones and is missing some. The sample holds fewer than 95,000 clones, around 90% seen once. The CDR3 has 14 amino acids. The V end lost 0 bases, the J end lost 5 bases, and 10 bases lay between the germline ends. Per the germline V gene, CDR1 is SGHTA and CDR2 is FQGTGA. At cycle 4 day 1, cycle 7 day 1, and baseline, blood was sampled. To note about this clone: Its antigen is unknown.

Sequences were derived from CD4+ or CD8+ T cells sorted from blood, sampled in a trial of the OX40 agonist ivuxolimab. V gene TRBV7-3 combines with J gene TRBJ2-5, with D perhaps TRBD2 (7 bases). The origin of this receptor is an adult with an advanced solid tumor such as melanoma, head and neck, liver or kidney cancer. In DNA, the CDR3 is TGTGCCAGCAGCTTAACAGGGGGGGAGGAGACCCAGTACTTC. It encodes CASSLTGGEETQYF.